This paragraph reports one TCR beta chain. TCRdb keeps only in-frame clones here, not all; method: immunoSEQ multiplex PCR. This sample has about 440,000 clones, with roughly 85% found just once. V lost 7 bases and J lost 0; bases outside the gene matches: 11. Germline assignment: CDR1 MDHEN and CDR2 SYDVKM. The CDR3 sequence is 16 residues long. The data originate from a study of blood T cell repertoires in COVID-19. The receptor's source is a woman aged 18-29 years with acute COVID-19. The V and J genes are TRBV28 and TRBJ1-2; 7 bases line up with TRBD1. The sample taken for sequencing was PBMCs or T cells enriched from blood (not recorded which). The CDR3 bases are TGTGCCAGCACCACCGGAGGGACAGAAACTAACTATGGCTACACCTTC. It is translated as CASTTGGTETNYGYTF.